This is a list of T cell receptor beta chains from one sample in a study of cytomegalovirus exposure and HLA in healthy donors. This table comes from immunoSEQ multiplex PCR, and its TCRdb copy is limited to in-frame clones, with some not included. The sample contains more than 200,000 clones, approximately 79% of which appear only once. Sample: PBMCs. All receptors derive from a man between 18 and 29 years old in good health and CMV-seronegative. CDR3s include the opening cysteine and the closing phenylalanine or tryptophan. The D gene is left open where the match is weak. A clone size is listed for some rows: how often the clone was seen (once, few, many), or a class if it is expanded.

J: TRBJ2-5; V: TRBV6-5; size: .; D: TRBD1; CDR3: CASRHDRAETQYF; DNA: TGTGCCAGCAGGCACGACAGGGCGGAGACCCAGTACTTC
J: TRBJ2-1; V: TRBV19; size: .; D: .; CDR3: CASSTRTGRQFF; DNA: TGTGCCAGTAGTACCCGAACAGGCAGGCAGTTCTTC
J: TRBJ1-6; V: TRBV5-6; size: .; D: .; CDR3: CASSFQVNSPLHF; DNA: TGTGCCAGCAGCTTCCAGGTCAATTCACCCCTCCACTTT
J: TRBJ2-2; V: TRBV7-9; size: .; D: TRBD1; CDR3: CASSFTGTGYTGELFF; DNA: TGTGCCAGCAGCTTCACCGGGACAGGGTACACCGGGGAGCTGTTTTTT
J: TRBJ2-3; V: TRBV30; size: few; D: .; CDR3: CAGTRSSTDTQYF; DNA: TGTGCCGGCACCCGCAGTAGCACAGATACGCAGTATTTT
J: TRBJ1-1; V: TRBV2; size: .; D: .; CDR3: CASIRENTEAFF; DNA: TGTGCCAGCATCCGGGAGAACACTGAAGCTTTCTTT
J: TRBJ2-2; V: TRBV19; size: .; D: TRBD1; CDR3: CASSTRQGGTGELFF; DNA: TGTGCCAGTAGTACTCGACAGGGGGGCACCGGGGAGCTGTTTTTT
J: TRBJ2-2; V: TRBV5-4; size: .; D: .; CDR3: CASSPAGLDDTGELFF; DNA: TGTGCCAGCAGCCCGGCTGGACTCGATGACACCGGGGAGCTGTTTTTT
J: TRBJ2-7; V: TRBV7-2; size: .; D: TRBD2; CDR3: CASSLGQGLAADEQYF; DNA: TGTGCCAGCAGCTTAGGCCAGGGACTAGCGGCGGACGAGCAGTACTTC
J: TRBJ2-2; V: TRBV19; size: few; D: .; CDR3: CASRSGGLTGELFF; DNA: TGTGCCAGTAGGTCGGGGGGCCTCACCGGGGAGCTGTTTTTT
J: TRBJ1-4; V: TRBV7-2; size: .; D: .; CDR3: CASSLVGADNEKLFF; DNA: TGTGCCAGCAGCTTAGTTGGAGCCGATAATGAAAAACTGTTTTTT
J: TRBJ1-1; V: TRBV7-7; size: .; D: TRBD1; CDR3: CASSLGTGQGPTEAFF; DNA: TGTGCTAGCAGCTTAGGAACGGGACAGGGACCCACTGAAGCTTTCTTT
J: TRBJ1-1; V: TRBV5-4; size: once; D: TRBD1; CDR3: CASSRTGGNTEAFF; DNA: TGTGCCAGCAGCCGCACAGGGGGGAACACTGAAGCTTTCTTT